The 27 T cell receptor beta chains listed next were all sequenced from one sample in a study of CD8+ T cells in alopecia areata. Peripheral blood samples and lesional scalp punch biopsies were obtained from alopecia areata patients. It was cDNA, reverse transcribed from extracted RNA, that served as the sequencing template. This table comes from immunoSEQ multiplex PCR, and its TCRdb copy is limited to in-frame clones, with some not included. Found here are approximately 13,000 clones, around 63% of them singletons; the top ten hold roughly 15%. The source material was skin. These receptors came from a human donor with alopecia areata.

For the CDR3, the DNA is TGTGCCAGCAGCGTGGATTCTATGGCTAACAATGAGCAGTTCTTC. Protein product: CASSVDSMANNEQFF. The rearrangement uses TRBV9 and TRBJ2-1; D remains unclear. Germline-derived CDR1 and CDR2 are SGDLS and YYNGEE. The CDR3 is 15 amino acids. Between the trimmed V and J ends, which lost 2 bases and 5 bases, there was a span of 14 bases.

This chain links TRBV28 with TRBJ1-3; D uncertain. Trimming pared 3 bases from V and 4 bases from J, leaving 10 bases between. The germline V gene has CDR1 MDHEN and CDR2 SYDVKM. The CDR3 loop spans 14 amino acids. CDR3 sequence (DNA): TGTGCCAGCAGTTTGGGTGAGCGAGGAAACACCATATATTTT. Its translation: CASSLGERGNTIYF.

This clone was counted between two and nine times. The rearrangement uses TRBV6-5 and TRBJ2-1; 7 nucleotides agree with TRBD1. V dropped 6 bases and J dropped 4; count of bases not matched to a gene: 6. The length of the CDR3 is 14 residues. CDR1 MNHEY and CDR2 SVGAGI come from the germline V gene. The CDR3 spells CASRWGTAYNEQFF. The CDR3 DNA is TGTGCCAGCAGGTGGGGGACAGCATACAATGAGCAGTTCTTC.

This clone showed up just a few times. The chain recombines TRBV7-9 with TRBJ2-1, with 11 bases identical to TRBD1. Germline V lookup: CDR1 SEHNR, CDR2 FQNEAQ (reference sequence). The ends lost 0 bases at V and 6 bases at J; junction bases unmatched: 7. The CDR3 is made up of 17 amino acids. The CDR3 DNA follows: TGTGCCAGCAGCTTAGCCTCCGGGACAGGGGGGATCAATGAGCAGTTCTTC. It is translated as CASSLASGTGGINEQFF.

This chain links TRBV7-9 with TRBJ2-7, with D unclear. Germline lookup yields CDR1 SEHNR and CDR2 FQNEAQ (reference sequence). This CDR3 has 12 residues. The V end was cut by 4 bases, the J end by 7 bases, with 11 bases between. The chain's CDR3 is CASSSSPEEQYF. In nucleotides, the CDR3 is TGTGCCAGCAGCTCCTCTCCTGAAGAGCAGTACTTC.

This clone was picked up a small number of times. CDR3 sequence: CASRWEGNQPQHF. DNA of the CDR3: TGTGCCAGCAGGTGGGAGGGCAATCAGCCCCAGCATTTT. J is TRBJ1-5 and V is TRBV6-6, with no clear D. Germline CDR1 and CDR2: MNHNY and SVGAGI (reference sequence). This CDR3 contains 13 residues. V was trimmed by 6 bases and J by 2 bases, leaving 8 bases between them.

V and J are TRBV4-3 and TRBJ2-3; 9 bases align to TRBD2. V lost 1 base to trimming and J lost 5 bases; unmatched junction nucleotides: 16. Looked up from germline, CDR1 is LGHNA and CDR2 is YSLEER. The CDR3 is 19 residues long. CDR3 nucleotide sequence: TGCGCCAGCAGCCAAGTAGCCTCTCCGGCGGGGGGGCCGGGAGATACGCAGTATTTT. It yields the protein CASSQVASPAGGPGDTQYF.

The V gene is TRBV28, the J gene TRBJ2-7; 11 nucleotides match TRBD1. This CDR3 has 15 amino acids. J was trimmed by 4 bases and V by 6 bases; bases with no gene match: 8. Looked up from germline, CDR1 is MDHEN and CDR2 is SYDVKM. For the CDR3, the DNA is TGTGCCAGCAGCAGAACCGGGACAGGGGGTTACGAGCAGTACTTC. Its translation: CASSRTGTGGYEQYF.

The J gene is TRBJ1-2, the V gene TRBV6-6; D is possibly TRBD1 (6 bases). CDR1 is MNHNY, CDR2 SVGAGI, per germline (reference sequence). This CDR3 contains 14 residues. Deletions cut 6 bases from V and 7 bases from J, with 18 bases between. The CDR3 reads CASSPAGQGIGYTF. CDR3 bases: TGTGCCAGCAGCCCTGCGGGGCAGGGGATTGGCTACACCTTC.

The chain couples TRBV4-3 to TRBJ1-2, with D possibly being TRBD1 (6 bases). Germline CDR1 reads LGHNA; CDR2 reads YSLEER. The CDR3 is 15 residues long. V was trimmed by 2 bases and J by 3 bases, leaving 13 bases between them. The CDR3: CASSQTGQLYYGYTF. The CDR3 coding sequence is TGCGCCAGCAGCCAAACCGGACAGCTTTACTATGGCTACACCTTC.

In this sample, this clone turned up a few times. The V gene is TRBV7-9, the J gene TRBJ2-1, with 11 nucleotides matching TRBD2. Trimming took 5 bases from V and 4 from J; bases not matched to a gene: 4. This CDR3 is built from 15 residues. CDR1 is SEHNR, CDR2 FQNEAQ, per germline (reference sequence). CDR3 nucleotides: TGTGCCAGCAGCCTTAGCGGGAGGGATTACAATGAGCAGTTCTTC. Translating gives CASSLSGRDYNEQFF.

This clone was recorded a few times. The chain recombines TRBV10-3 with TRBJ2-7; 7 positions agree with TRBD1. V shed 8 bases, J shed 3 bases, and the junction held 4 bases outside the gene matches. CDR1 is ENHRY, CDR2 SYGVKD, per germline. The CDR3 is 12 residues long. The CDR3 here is CAIGTAFYEQYF. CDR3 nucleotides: TGTGCCATCGGGACAGCCTTCTACGAGCAGTACTTC.

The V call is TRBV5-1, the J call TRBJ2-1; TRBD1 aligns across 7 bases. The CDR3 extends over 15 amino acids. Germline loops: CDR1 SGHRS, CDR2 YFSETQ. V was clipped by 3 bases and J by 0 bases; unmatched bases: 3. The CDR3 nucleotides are TGCGCCAGCAGCTGGGGACAGCACTCCTACAATGAGCAGTTCTTC. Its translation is CASSWGQHSYNEQFF.

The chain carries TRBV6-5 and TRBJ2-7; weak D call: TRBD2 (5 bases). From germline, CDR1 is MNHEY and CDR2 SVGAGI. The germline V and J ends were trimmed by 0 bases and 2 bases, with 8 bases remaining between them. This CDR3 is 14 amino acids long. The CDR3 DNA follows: TGTGCCAGCAGTTACTCGGGAGTACCCTACGAGCAGTACTTC. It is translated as CASSYSGVPYEQYF.

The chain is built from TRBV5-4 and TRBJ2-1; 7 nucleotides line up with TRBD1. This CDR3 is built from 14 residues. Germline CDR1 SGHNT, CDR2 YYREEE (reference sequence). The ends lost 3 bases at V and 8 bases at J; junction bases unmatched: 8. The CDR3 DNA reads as TGTGCCAGCAGCTCCCAGGACAGGTCGGATGAGCAGTTCTTC. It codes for CASSSQDRSDEQFF.

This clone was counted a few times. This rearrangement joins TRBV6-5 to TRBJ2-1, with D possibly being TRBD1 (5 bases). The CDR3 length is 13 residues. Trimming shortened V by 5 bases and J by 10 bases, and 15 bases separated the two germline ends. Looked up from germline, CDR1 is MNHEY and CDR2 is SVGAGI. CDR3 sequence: CASSRSSGWEQFF. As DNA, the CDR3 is TGTGCCAGCAGTAGATCTTCAGGGTGGGAGCAGTTCTTC.

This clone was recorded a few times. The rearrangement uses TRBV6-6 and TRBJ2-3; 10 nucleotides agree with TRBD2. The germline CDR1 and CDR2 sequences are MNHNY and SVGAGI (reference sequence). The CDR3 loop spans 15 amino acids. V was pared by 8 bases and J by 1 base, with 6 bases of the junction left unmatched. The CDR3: CASRASGGGTDTQYF. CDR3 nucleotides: TGTGCCAGCCGAGCAAGCGGGGGGGGCACAGATACGCAGTATTTT.

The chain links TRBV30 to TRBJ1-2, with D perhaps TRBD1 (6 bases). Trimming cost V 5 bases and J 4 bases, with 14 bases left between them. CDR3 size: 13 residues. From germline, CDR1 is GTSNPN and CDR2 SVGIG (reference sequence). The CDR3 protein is CAWGSDRFYGYTF. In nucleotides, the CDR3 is TGTGCCTGGGGTTCCGACAGGTTCTATGGCTACACCTTC.

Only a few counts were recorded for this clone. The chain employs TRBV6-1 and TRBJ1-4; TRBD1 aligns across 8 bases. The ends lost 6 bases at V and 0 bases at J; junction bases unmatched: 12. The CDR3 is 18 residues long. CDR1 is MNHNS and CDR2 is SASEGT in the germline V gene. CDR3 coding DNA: TGTGCCAGCAGCGAAAACAGGGGGAGCATCTCAACTAATGAAAAACTGTTTTTT. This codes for CASSENRGSISTNEKLFF.

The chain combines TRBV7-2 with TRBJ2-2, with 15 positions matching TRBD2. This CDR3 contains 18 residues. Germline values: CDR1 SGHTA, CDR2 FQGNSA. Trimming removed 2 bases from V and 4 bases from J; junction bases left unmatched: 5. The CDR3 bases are TGTGCCAGCAGCTTACCCGGGACTAGCGGGGGGTTCACCGGGGAGCTGTTTTTT. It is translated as CASSLPGTSGGFTGELFF. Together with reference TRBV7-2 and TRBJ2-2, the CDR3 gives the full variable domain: GAGVSQSPSNKVTEKGKDVELRCDPISGHTALYWYRQSLGQGLEFLIYFQGNSAPDKSGLPSDRFSAERTGGSVSTLTIQRTQQEDSAVYLCASSLPGTSGGFTGELFFGEGSRLTVL.

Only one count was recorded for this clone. Here the CDR3 reads CSVMPIKGAWDTEAFF. In nucleotides, the CDR3 is TGCAGCGTCATGCCTATCAAGGGGGCGTGGGACACTGAAGCTTTCTTT. The V gene is TRBV29-1, the J gene TRBJ1-1, with 7 positions matching TRBD1. This CDR3 has 16 amino acids. V lost 6 bases, J lost 3 bases, and 16 bases stayed unmatched. Germline CDR1 SQVTM, CDR2 ANQGSEA.

Here the CDR3 reads CASSVRGYYEQYF. The DNA of the CDR3 is TGTGCCAGCAGCGTCAGGGGATATTACGAGCAGTACTTC. The rearrangement joins TRBV6-5 to TRBJ2-7, with D tentatively TRBD1 (6 bases). V was cut by 6 bases and J by 4 bases, with 13 bases left in between. Germline-derived CDR1 and CDR2 are MNHEY and SVGAGI. CDR3 length: 13 amino acids.

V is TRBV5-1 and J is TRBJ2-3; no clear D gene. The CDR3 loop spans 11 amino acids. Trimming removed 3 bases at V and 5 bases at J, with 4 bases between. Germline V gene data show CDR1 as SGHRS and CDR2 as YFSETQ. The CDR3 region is CASSSVDTQYF. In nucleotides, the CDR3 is TGCGCCAGCAGCTCCGTAGATACGCAGTATTTT.

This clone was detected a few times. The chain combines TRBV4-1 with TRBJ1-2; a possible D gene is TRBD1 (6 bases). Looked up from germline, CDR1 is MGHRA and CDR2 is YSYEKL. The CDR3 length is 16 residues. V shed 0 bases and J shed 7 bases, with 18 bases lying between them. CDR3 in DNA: TGCGCCAGCAGCCAAGAACAGGGCCTACTCAGAGGTGGCTACACCTTC. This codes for CASSQEQGLLRGGYTF.

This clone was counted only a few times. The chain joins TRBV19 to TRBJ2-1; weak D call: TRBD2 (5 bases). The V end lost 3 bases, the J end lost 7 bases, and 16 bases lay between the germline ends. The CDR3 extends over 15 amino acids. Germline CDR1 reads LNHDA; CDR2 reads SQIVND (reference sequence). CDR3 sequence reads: CASSILAPPWNEQFF. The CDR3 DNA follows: TGTGCCAGTAGTATTCTAGCACCTCCTTGGAATGAGCAGTTCTTC.

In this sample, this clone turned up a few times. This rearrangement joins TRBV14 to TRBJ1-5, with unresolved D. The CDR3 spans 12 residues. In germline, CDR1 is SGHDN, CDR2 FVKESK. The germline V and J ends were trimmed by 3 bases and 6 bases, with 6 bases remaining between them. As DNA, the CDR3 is TGTGCCAGCAGCCAGGGGTTTCAGCCCCAGCATTTT. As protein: CASSQGFQPQHF.

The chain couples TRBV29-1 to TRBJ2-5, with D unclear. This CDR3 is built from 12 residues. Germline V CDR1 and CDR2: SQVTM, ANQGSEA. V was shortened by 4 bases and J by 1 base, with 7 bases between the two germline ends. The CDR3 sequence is CSVGAVQETQYF. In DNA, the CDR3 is TGCAGCGTTGGGGCAGTCCAAGAGACCCAGTACTTC.